This T cell receptor beta chain was identified in a study of cytomegalovirus exposure and HLA in healthy donors. Study results and caveats: In vitro work confirmed that a few CMV-associated chains recognize CMV antigens. Some V segments, TRBV6-2 and TRBV6-3 among them, were indistinguishable and were therefore excluded.

With respect to this clone: Its cognate antigen is unknown.

The PCR used 60 Vbeta and 13 Jbeta primers. Measured with immunoSEQ multiplex PCR; TCRdb has only the in-frame clones, and not every one. Among some 150,000 clones listed, over 80% were seen once. CDR3 length equals 15 residues. Trimming shortened V by 3 bases and J by 2 bases, and 12 bases separated the two germline ends. CDR1 and CDR2 (germline): SGHKS, YYEKEE (reference sequence). The clonotype originates from a woman between 18 and 29 years old in good health and CMV-seronegative. Sequencing was performed on PBMCs. The chain joins TRBV5-5 to TRBJ1-5; D might be TRBD1 (6 bases). The CDR3 sequence is CASSYLSGGNQPQHF. CDR3 DNA sequence: TGTGCCAGCAGCTACCTCTCAGGGGGCAATCAGCCCCAGCATTTT.